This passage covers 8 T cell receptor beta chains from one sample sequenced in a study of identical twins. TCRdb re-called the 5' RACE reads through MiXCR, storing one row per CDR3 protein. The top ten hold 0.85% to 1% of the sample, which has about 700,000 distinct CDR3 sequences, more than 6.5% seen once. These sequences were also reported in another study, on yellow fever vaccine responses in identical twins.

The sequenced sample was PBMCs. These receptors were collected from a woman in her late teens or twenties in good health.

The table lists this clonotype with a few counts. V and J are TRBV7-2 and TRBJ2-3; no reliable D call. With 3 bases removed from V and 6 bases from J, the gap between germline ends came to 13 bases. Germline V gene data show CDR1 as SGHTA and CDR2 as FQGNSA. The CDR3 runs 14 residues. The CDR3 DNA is TGTGCCAGCAGCTTCGTTGGCCCCTGGGATACGCAGTATTTT. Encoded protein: CASSFVGPWDTQYF.

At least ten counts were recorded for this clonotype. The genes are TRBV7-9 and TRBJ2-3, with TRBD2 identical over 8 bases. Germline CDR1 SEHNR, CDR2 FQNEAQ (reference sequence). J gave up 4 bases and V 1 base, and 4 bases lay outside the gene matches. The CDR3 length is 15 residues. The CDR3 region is CASSLGGLVADTQYF. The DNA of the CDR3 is TGTGCCAGCAGCTTAGGGGGACTAGTTGCAGATACGCAGTATTTT.

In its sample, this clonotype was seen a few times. CDR3 coding DNA: TGTGCCAGCATCCCCGTAGCGAGGACCTACGAGCAGTACTTC. Its translation: CASIPVARTYEQYF. The rearrangement uses TRBV28 and TRBJ2-7; a possible D gene is TRBD2 (5 bases). There are 14 residues in the CDR3. CDR1 is MDHEN, CDR2 SYDVKM, per germline. The ends were cut back, 7 bases at V and 2 bases at J, with 15 bases in the middle.

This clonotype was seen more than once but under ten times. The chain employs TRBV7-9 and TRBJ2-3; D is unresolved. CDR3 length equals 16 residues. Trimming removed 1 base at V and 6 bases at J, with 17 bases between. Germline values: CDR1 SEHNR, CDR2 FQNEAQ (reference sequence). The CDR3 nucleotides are TGTGCCAGCAGCTTAGTTGGTACGCTCCAGAATGATACGCAGTATTTT. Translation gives CASSLVGTLQNDTQYF. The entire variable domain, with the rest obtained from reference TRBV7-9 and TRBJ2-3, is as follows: DTGVSQNPRHKITKRGQNVTFRCDPISEHNRLYWYRQTLGQGPEFLTYFQNEAQLEKSRLLSDRFSAERPKGSFSTLEIQRTEQGDSAMYLCASSLVGTLQNDTQYFGPGTRLTVL.

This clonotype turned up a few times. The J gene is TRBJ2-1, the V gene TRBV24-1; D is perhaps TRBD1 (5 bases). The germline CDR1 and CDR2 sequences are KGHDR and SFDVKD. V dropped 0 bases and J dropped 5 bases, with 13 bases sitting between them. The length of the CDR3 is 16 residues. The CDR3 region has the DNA TGTGCCACCAGTGATTTGTCCGGTGGGGCCGACAATGAGCAGTTCTTC. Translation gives CATSDLSGGADNEQFF.

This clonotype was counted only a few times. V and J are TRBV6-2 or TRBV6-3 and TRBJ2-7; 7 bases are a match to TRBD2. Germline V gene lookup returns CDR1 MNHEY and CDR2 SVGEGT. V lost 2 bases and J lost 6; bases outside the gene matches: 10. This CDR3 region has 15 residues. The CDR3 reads CASSYQAGYRPEQYF. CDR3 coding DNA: TGTGCCAGCAGTTACCAAGCGGGATACCGACCCGAGCAGTACTTC.

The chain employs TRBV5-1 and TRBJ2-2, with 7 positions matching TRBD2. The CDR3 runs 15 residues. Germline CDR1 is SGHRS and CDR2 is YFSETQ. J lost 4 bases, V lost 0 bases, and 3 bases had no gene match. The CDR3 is CASSLVSGTTGELFF. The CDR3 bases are TGCGCCAGCAGCTTGGTGAGCGGGACCACCGGGGAGCTGTTTTTT.

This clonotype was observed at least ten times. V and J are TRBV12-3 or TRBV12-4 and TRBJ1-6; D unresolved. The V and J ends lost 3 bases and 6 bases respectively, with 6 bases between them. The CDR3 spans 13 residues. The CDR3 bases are TGTGCCAGCAGTTTCTACACTAATTCACCCCTCCACTTT. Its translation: CASSFYTNSPLHF.